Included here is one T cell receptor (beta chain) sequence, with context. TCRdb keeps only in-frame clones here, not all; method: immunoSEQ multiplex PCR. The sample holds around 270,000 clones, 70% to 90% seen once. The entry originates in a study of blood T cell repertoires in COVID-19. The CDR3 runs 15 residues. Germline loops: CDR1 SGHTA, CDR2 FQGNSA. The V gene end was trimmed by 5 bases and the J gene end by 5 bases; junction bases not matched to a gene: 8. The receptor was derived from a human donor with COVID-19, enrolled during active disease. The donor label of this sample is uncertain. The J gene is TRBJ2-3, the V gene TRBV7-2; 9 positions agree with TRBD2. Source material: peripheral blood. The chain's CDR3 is CASSPRTSAIDTQYF. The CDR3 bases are TGTGCCAGCAGCCCAAGGACTAGCGCGATAGATACGCAGTATTTT. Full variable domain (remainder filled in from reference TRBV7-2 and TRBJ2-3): GAGVSQSPSNKVTEKGKDVELRCDPISGHTALYWYRQSLGQGLEFLIYFQGNSAPDKSGLPSDRFSAERTGGSVSTLTIQRTQQEDSAVYLCASSPRTSAIDTQYFGPGTRLTVL.